The clone carrying this T cell receptor (beta chain) was counted ten times or more. Antigen unknown. These data belong to a study of spatial heterogeneity in lung cancer. On the study more broadly: The average count in raw reads for each unique TCR and UMI combination exceeded 8.5 appearances. Study outcomes and limitations: Expanded tumor TCRs that were ubiquitous appeared in blood more at resection than follow-up.

TCR cDNA molecules were tagged individually, and each one carried a unique molecular identifier. TCRdb independently ran MiXCR on the 5' RACE reads; one entry per CDR3 protein. The sample records about 50,000 distinct CDR3 sequences, 7.5% to 9% being singletons. Time point indicated: sample taken at primary tumor resection. Frozen PBMC, nontumor lung or tumor provided whole RNA, which was sequenced unsorted. Donors were approximately 70 untreated early-stage non-small cell lung cancer patients. This sequence originates from a female donor with early-stage non-small cell lung cancer. The input for sequencing was PBMCs, taken at surgery.

CDR3 sequence: CASSDRGRNLYEQYF. CDR3 sequence (DNA): TGTGCCAGCAGTGATCGAGGTCGGAACTTATACGAGCAGTACTTC. The rearrangement joins TRBV6-1 to TRBJ2-7; D gene unclear. The CDR3 is 15 amino acids. The ends were cut back, 3 bases at V and 4 bases at J, with 16 bases in the middle. Germline V gene data show CDR1 as MNHNS and CDR2 as SASEGT.